The sequence of this T cell receptor (beta chain) was determined in a study of T cell responses to AZD1222 COVID-19 vaccine. Study-wide points: Dominant CD4 TCR responses targeted spike regions 160-218 and 743-854. Repertoires were obtained solely post-peak T cell response. The study identified only five or six AZD1222 recipients as seropositive at baseline.

The table came from immunoSEQ multiplex PCR; TCRdb's copy has only in-frame clones and leaves some out. The sample holds around 120,000 clones, roughly 89% seen once. Germline loops: CDR1 MDHEN, CDR2 SYDVKM. The CDR3 totals 17 residues. V lost 5 bases and J 4 bases, leaving 23 bases between the germline ends. Points on this clone: Its cognate antigen is unknown.

The sample was peripheral blood, taken on day 0 of AZD1222 vaccination. This chain uses TRBV28 with TRBJ1-2, with D possibly being TRBD1 (5 bases). This sequence originates from an adult in good health. The DNA of the CDR3 is TGTGCCAGCAGTAAAGAAGGGACGAACCCAAACCCCTATGGCTACACCTTC. Translation gives CASSKEGTNPNPYGYTF.